These 3 T cell receptor beta chains were all obtained from the same sample, sequenced in a study of blood T cells in healthy people across ages. Combining a sample-barcoded 5' primer with a J-beta primer mix, a second PCR ran for roughly 7 to 11 cycles. TCRdb reprocessed the 5' RACE reads via MiXCR and lists one record per CDR3 protein. The sample consists of 1.5 million to 2 million distinct CDR3 sequences, more than 35% of them appearing once. The sequencing input was blood. The source of these receptors is a human donor in good health.

With respect to this clonotype: This could be a read error, since a much larger clone is one nucleotide away. The chain is built from TRBV7-8 and TRBJ2-4, with unresolved D. With the DNA end fitting TRBJ2-7 better, the J assignment may be wrong. The CDR3 spans 14 residues. From germline, CDR1 is SGHVS and CDR2 FQNEAQ. CDR3 sequence (DNA): TGTGACAGCAGCTTATTGGGCGGAACCTACGAGCAGTACTTC. It yields the protein CDSSLLGGTYEQYF.

V and J are TRBV4-1 and TRBJ2-7, with D perhaps matching TRBD2 (5 bases). The CDR3 contains 12 residues. Germline V gene lookup returns CDR1 MGHRA and CDR2 YSYEKL. V gave up 0 bases and J gave up 7 bases, with 7 bases separating them. CDR3 residues: CASSQDPGEQYF. The DNA of the CDR3 is TGCGCCAGCAGCCAAGATCCGGGGGAGCAGTACTTC.

V is TRBV7-3 and J is TRBJ1-1; a weak D match, TRBD1 (5 bases). Trimming took off 8 bases at V and 5 bases at J, with 15 bases between the two ends. This CDR3 has 13 residues. Looked up from germline, CDR1 is SGHTA and CDR2 is FQGTGA. CDR3 in amino acids: CASRGIGGTEAFF. As DNA, the CDR3 is TGTGCCAGCCGCGGAATTGGGGGGACTGAAGCTTTCTTT.